The 24 T cell receptor beta chains in this list originate from one sample, sequenced in a study of precursors of human CD4 cytotoxic T cells. MiXCR, applied by TCRdb to the reads, yields one record per CDR3 protein. This table has under 900 distinct CDR3 sequences, approximately 19% appearing once. Four sorted CD4+ memory subsets, central memory, effector memory, IL-7R-high TEMRA and IL-7R-negative TEMRA, were UMI-sequenced. Sample: memory CD4+ T cells from blood (PBMCs). Every receptor here comes from a human donor in good health.

This clonotype was counted a few times. The chain recombines TRBV7-9 with TRBJ2-3, with 10 positions matching TRBD2. V lost 5 bases to trimming and J lost 2 bases; unmatched junction nucleotides: 10. The germline V gene has CDR1 SEHNR and CDR2 FQNEAQ (reference sequence). There are 17 residues in the CDR3. CDR3 bases: TGTGCCAGCAGCCCCGGACTAGCGGACCACTCCACAGATACGCAGTATTTT. This codes for CASSPGLADHSTDTQYF.

This clonotype was detected a few times. The chain uses TRBV2 and TRBJ2-1, with 10 bases fitting TRBD2. The trim removed 7 bases at V and 2 bases at J, leaving 5 bases unmatched. The length of the CDR3 is 15 residues. From germline, CDR1 is SNHLY and CDR2 FYNNEI. The CDR3 region is CASNLLAGTYNEQFF. CDR3 bases: TGTGCCAGCAACCTACTAGCGGGGACCTACAATGAGCAGTTCTTC.

This clonotype ranks as large. The chain carries TRBV11-2 and TRBJ2-2, with TRBD2 as a possible D gene (5 bases). Germline assignment: CDR1 SGHAT and CDR2 FQNNGV. The CDR3 extends over 16 amino acids. V lost 8 bases and J lost 0, with 16 bases in between. CDR3 sequence: CASCIFPGTNTGELFF. CDR3 sequence (DNA): TGTGCCAGCTGTATTTTTCCGGGAACGAACACCGGGGAGCTGTTTTTT.

The chain carries TRBV28 and TRBJ1-1; D may be TRBD1 (5 bases). Germline V gene lookup returns CDR1 MDHEN and CDR2 SYDVKM. The CDR3 covers 13 residues. Between the trimmed V and J ends, which lost 6 bases and 1 base, there was a span of 9 bases. CDR3 sequence (DNA): TGTGCCAGCAGGCCCGACAGGAACACTGAAGCTTTCTTT. Encoded protein: CASRPDRNTEAFF.

By proportion, this clonotype is large (0.1 to 1%). This sequence joins TRBV20-1 and TRBJ1-1; 10 bases fit TRBD1. Germline-derived CDR1 and CDR2 are DFQATT and SNEGSKA (reference sequence). Unmatched junction bases numbered 8, after V lost 3 bases and J lost 10 bases. This CDR3 region has 13 residues. DNA for the CDR3: TGCAGTGCTAGTACCGACAGGGGGCAAGGAGCTTTCTTT. It yields the protein CSASTDRGQGAFF.

V usage is TRBV29-1 and J usage is TRBJ1-2; D perhaps matches TRBD1 (5 bases). Germline V gene data show CDR1 as SQVTM and CDR2 as ANQGSEA. Between the trimmed V and J ends, which lost 6 bases and 8 bases, there was a span of 16 bases. This CDR3 has 12 residues. The CDR3 DNA reads as TGCAGCGTGATCAGGGTTTTCGGGGGCTACACCTTC. It translates to CSVIRVFGGYTF.

This chain uses TRBV7-2 with TRBJ2-7, with D perhaps TRBD1 or TRBD2 (5 bases each). Trimming removed 5 bases at V and 0 bases at J, with 14 bases between. Per the germline V gene, CDR1 is SGHTA and CDR2 is FQGNSA. There are 15 residues in the CDR3. The CDR3 spells CASSQGRQSSYEQYF. In nucleotides, the CDR3 is TGTGCCAGCAGCCAGGGACGGCAGAGCTCCTACGAGCAGTACTTC. Together with reference TRBV7-2 and TRBJ2-7, the CDR3 gives the full variable domain: GAGVSQSPSNKVTEKGKDVELRCDPISGHTALYWYRQSLGQGLEFLIYFQGNSAPDKSGLPSDRFSAERTGGSVSTLTIQRTQQEDSAVYLCASSQGRQSSYEQYFGPGTRLTVT.

The V and J genes are TRBV7-2 and TRBJ1-5, with a possible D match to TRBD1 (6 bases). Germline CDR1 is SGHTA and CDR2 is FQGNSA. This CDR3 spans 13 amino acids. With 2 bases removed from V and 4 bases from J, the gap between germline ends came to 6 bases. Here the CDR3 reads CASSLRGNQPQHF. The CDR3 nucleotides read TGTGCCAGCAGCTTAAGGGGGAATCAGCCCCAGCATTTT.

This clonotype is judged large. J is TRBJ1-1 and V is TRBV4-1; no firm D call. The CDR3 contains 14 residues. Germline values: CDR1 MGHRA, CDR2 YSYEKL. V was cut by 8 bases and J by 3 bases, with 16 bases left in between. CDR3 DNA: TGCGCCAGCCGAAACCGGGCGGTTGACACTGAAGCTTTCTTT. The encoded protein is CASRNRAVDTEAFF.

This clonotype was observed a few times. The rearrangement links TRBV12-3 or TRBV12-4 to TRBJ2-7; D uncertain. CDR3 length: 13 amino acids. The ends were cut back, 5 bases at V and 1 base at J, with 9 bases in the middle. In DNA form, the CDR3 reads TGTGCCAGCAGTACCGTCGGGTCCTACGAGCAGTACTTC. Amino acid sequence: CASSTVGSYEQYF.

Only a few counts were recorded for this clonotype. The CDR3 sequence: CASSSQGSIGETQYF. CDR3 DNA: TGCGCCAGCAGCTCCCAGGGTTCCATTGGAGAGACCCAGTACTTC. The chain combines TRBV5-1 with TRBJ2-5, with D perhaps TRBD1 (5 bases). Germline assignment: CDR1 SGHRS and CDR2 YFSETQ. The CDR3 consists of 15 residues. The ends were cut back, 3 bases at V and 4 bases at J, with 16 bases in the middle.

V usage is TRBV6-4 and J usage is TRBJ1-1, with D hard to call. Deletions cut 0 bases from V and 5 bases from J, with 10 bases between. This CDR3 spans 14 amino acids. CDR1 MRHNA and CDR2 SNTAGT come from the germline V gene. CDR3 sequence: CASSDSSLRTEAFF. The CDR3 nucleotides are TGTGCCAGCAGTGACTCGTCGCTGAGAACTGAAGCTTTCTTT.

Only one count was recorded for this clonotype. The junction does not match germline at one end; this may be a read error. V and J are TRBV7-2 and TRBJ2-1; tentative D call: TRBD2 (6 bases). Germline V gene sequence: CDR1 SGHTA, CDR2 FQGNSA. The CDR3 covers 17 residues. In DNA, the CDR3 is TGTGCCAGCAGCCCAAGTCCCCAGCGGGCCCCATACAATGAGCGGTTCTTC. This encodes CASSPSPQRAPYNERFF.

This clonotype counts as large. The chain links TRBV6-6 to TRBJ2-7, with 10 bases matching TRBD2. CDR1 is MNHNY, CDR2 SVGAGI, per germline (reference sequence). CDR3 length: 17 residues. The J segment lost 0 bases and the V segment lost 5 bases, leaving 10 bases of the junction unmatched. In DNA form, the CDR3 reads TGTGCCAGCAGTCTGACTAGCGGGCCCACCACCTCCTACGAGCAGTACTTC. Its protein product is CASSLTSGPTTSYEQYF.

This clonotype qualifies as large. The chain carries TRBV20-1 and TRBJ2-1; TRBD1 is a possible D gene (5 bases). The V gene lost 1 base and the J gene lost 0 bases, with 16 bases spanning the gap. CDR3 length: 17 amino acids. Germline V gene sequence: CDR1 DFQATT, CDR2 SNEGSKA (reference sequence). CDR3 nucleotides: TGCAGTGCTAGAGTCACCCTGGGGCGCAGCTCCTACAATGAGCAGTTCTTC. It is translated as CSARVTLGRSSYNEQFF.

This clonotype showed up just a few times. The J gene is TRBJ1-2, the V gene TRBV18; D is possibly TRBD1 (5 bases). The ends were cut back, 3 bases at V and 5 bases at J, with 16 bases in the middle. CDR1 and CDR2 from the germline V gene are KGHSH and LQKENI. The CDR3 spans 15 residues. The CDR3 DNA sequence: TGTGCCAGCTCACCGACAGAAACAGGTCCATATGGCTACACCTTC. This gives the protein CASSPTETGPYGYTF.

This clonotype was picked up a small number of times. The chain combines TRBV11-2 with TRBJ2-2; D call uncertain. Germline V gives CDR1 SGHAT, CDR2 FQNNGV. V lost 5 bases, J lost 6 bases, and 10 bases lay in between. The length of the CDR3 is 13 residues. This chain's CDR3 is CASSTQQSGELFF. The CDR3 DNA reads as TGTGCCAGCAGCACCCAACAGTCCGGGGAGCTGTTTTTT.

This clonotype was found a few times. The chain couples TRBV18 to TRBJ2-1; D possibly corresponds to TRBD2 (6 bases). The germline CDR1 and CDR2 sequences are KGHSH and LQKENI. The CDR3 length is 16 residues. V lost 1 base and J lost 7, with 17 bases in between. The CDR3 DNA reads as TGTGCCAGCTCACCACTCTTGGAGGGCCGATTGAATGAGCAGTTCTTC. This translates into CASSPLLEGRLNEQFF.

The rearrangement links TRBV3-1 to TRBJ2-7; possibly TRBD2 for D (5 bases). The V end lost 0 bases, the J end lost 2 bases, and 14 bases lay between the germline ends. CDR1 and CDR2 from the germline V gene are LGHDT and YNNKEL (reference sequence). This CDR3 comprises 16 residues. This chain's CDR3 is CASSQDRGVVTYEQYF. In nucleotides, the CDR3 is TGTGCCAGCAGCCAAGATCGGGGTGTTGTAACCTACGAGCAGTACTTC.

This clonotype was counted only a few times. The chain carries TRBV5-1 and TRBJ2-2; D is perhaps TRBD2 (5 bases). The CDR3 loop spans 17 amino acids. Germline V gene sequence: CDR1 SGHRS, CDR2 YFSETQ. Trimming took 0 bases from V and 0 from J, leaving 12 bases between them. In DNA, the CDR3 is TGCGCCAGCAGCTTGGTCGGGCTAGCACCGAACACCGGGGAGCTGTTTTTT. Amino acids: CASSLVGLAPNTGELFF.

By share, this clonotype counts as large. The chain is built from TRBV29-1 and TRBJ1-1, with D hard to call. Germline CDR1 SQVTM, CDR2 ANQGSEA. The CDR3 is made up of 12 amino acids. The CDR3: CSGADLYTEAFF. Here the CDR3 DNA reads TGCAGTGGAGCGGATCTTTACACTGAAGCTTTCTTT.

This clonotype showed up just a few times. The genes are TRBV27 and TRBJ2-1; 9 nucleotides align to TRBD1. The CDR3 runs 15 residues. Germline lookup yields CDR1 MNHEY and CDR2 SMNVEV (reference sequence). The V and J ends lost 6 bases and 8 bases, in that order; junction bases with no gene match: 11. CDR3 region: CASSTPTGGVYEQFF. For the CDR3, the DNA is TGTGCCAGCAGCACCCCGACAGGGGGAGTGTATGAGCAGTTCTTC.

This clonotype turned up a few times. The V and J genes are TRBV5-1 and TRBJ2-5; the D gene is possibly TRBD2 (7 bases). Trimming cost V 2 bases and J 5 bases, with 10 bases left between them. Looked up from germline, CDR1 is SGHRS and CDR2 is YFSETQ. The CDR3 spans 13 residues. CDR3 in amino acids: CASSFGGRETQYF. CDR3 nucleotides: TGCGCCAGCAGCTTCGGGGGGCGGGAGACCCAGTACTTC. Full variable domain (missing parts from reference TRBV5-1 and TRBJ2-5): KAGVTQTPRYLIKTRGQQVTLSCSPISGHRSVSWYQQTPGQGLQFLFEYFSETQRNKGNFPGRFSGRQFSNSRSEMNVSTLELGDSALYLCASSFGGRETQYFGPGTRLLVL.

This clonotype was seen more than once but under ten times. The chain couples TRBV6-6 to TRBJ1-1; 9 positions agree with TRBD1. The J segment lost 4 bases and the V segment lost 4 bases, leaving 4 bases of the junction unmatched. Germline V gene lookup returns CDR1 MNHNY and CDR2 SVGAGI (reference sequence). The length of the CDR3 is 14 residues. CDR3 in DNA: TGTGCCAGCAGTTCTCAGACAGGGGGCACTGAAGCTTTCTTT. This translates into CASSSQTGGTEAFF.